These 6 T cell receptor beta chains were sequenced from one sample in a study of blood T cell repertoires in COVID-19. The protocol was immunoSEQ multiplex PCR, while the TCRdb copy is restricted to in-frame clones and leaves out a portion. The data show about 140,000 clones, 84% seen once. Material: peripheral blood. These receptors were taken from a man aged 25-40 years with COVID-19, enrolled during active disease.

The chain combines TRBV12-3 or TRBV12-4 with TRBJ2-1; tentative D call: TRBD1 (6 bases). The V end lost 2 bases, the J end lost 5 bases, and 7 bases lay between the germline ends. This CDR3 contains 13 residues. The CDR3 DNA is TGTGCCAGCAGTTTAAGGGGGAACAATGAGCAGTTCTTC. Residues: CASSLRGNNEQFF.

V usage is TRBV3-1 (or the pseudogene TRBV3-2) and J usage is TRBJ2-1; 8 bases align to TRBD2. The CDR3 extends over 19 amino acids. Per the germline V gene, CDR1 is LGHDT and CDR2 is YNNKEL (reference sequence). Trimming removed 1 base from V and 4 bases from J; junction bases left unmatched: 15. The DNA for the CDR3 is TGTGCCAGCAGCCAAGTTAATGGCGCGAGCGGGAGTAGGTACAATGAGCAGTTCTTC. It is translated as CASSQVNGASGSRYNEQFF.

This clone has only one observation. This sequence joins TRBV9 and TRBJ2-3; no reliable D call. The CDR3 spans 14 residues. CDR1 SGDLS and CDR2 YYNGEE come from the germline V gene. V was cut by 4 bases and J by 4 bases, with 13 bases left in between. Written as DNA, the CDR3 is TGTGCCAGCAGCCGCACCGAGTTCGCAGATACGCAGTATTTT. Protein product: CASSRTEFADTQYF.

V is TRBV11-2 and J is TRBJ2-6, with 8 bases identical to TRBD1. The CDR3 contains 17 residues. The V gene end was trimmed by 4 bases and the J gene end by 2 bases; junction bases not matched to a gene: 7. CDR1 is SGHAT, CDR2 FQNNGV, per germline. The CDR3 region is CASSYAGTGTGANVLTF. The CDR3 DNA reads as TGTGCCAGCAGCTACGCAGGGACAGGCACTGGGGCCAACGTCCTGACTTTC.

V gene TRBV6-1 combines with J gene TRBJ1-1; no clear D gene. Germline assignment: CDR1 MNHNS and CDR2 SASEGT. The CDR3 runs to 16 residues. The V and J ends lost 0 bases and 4 bases respectively, with 15 bases between them. The CDR3 loop is CASSEARAFGGTEAFF. As DNA, the CDR3 is TGTGCCAGCAGTGAAGCGAGGGCGTTTGGAGGCACTGAAGCTTTCTTT.

J is TRBJ1-1 and V is TRBV6-5; 7 nucleotides match TRBD1. This CDR3 spans 13 amino acids. Germline CDR1 is MNHEY and CDR2 is SVGAGI. V shed 5 bases, J shed 4 bases, and the junction held 4 bases outside the gene matches. CDR3 in DNA: TGTGCCAGCAGTAGACAGGGATCCACTGAAGCTTTCTTT. Protein: CASSRQGSTEAFF.